A selection of T cell receptor beta chains follows, all from one sample in a study of cytomegalovirus exposure and HLA in healthy donors. TCRdb keeps only in-frame clones here, not all; method: immunoSEQ multiplex PCR. Among roughly 43,000 clones, under 65% were seen once, and the ten largest hold roughly 9.4%. The specimen sequenced was PBMCs. Receptors were obtained from a human donor in good health. Both conserved end residues are part of each CDR3. The D gene is left open where the match is weak. Size values are once, few and many counts, or a class for expanded clones, and some rows have none.

J gene | V gene | clone size | D gene | CDR3 protein | CDR3 DNA
TRBJ1-2 | TRBV7-2 | few | . | CASSFIRKEGSYTF | TGTGCCAGCAGCTTCATCCGAAAGGAGGGAAGCTACACCTTC
TRBJ1-6 | TRBV6-5 | . | . | CASSYWEPRYNSPLHF | TGTGCCAGCAGTTACTGGGAGCCGAGGTATAATTCACCCCTCCACTTT
TRBJ2-1 | TRBV5-1 | . | TRBD1 | CASSLHGTDNEQFF | TGCGCCAGCAGCTTACACGGGACAGACAATGAGCAGTTCTTC
TRBJ2-1 | TRBV7-3 | few | . | CASSSAGGAYNEQFF | TGTGCCAGCAGCTCAGCTGGGGGCGCCTACAATGAGCAGTTCTTC
TRBJ2-2 | TRBV7-8 | few | TRBD2 | CASIRGGDTGELFF | TGTGCCAGCATCCGGGGGGGGGACACCGGGGAGCTGTTTTTT
TRBJ1-5 | TRBV30 | . | TRBD1 | CAWKGRTGDKINQPQHF | TGTGCCTGGAAGGGCCGGACAGGAGACAAGATCAATCAGCCCCAGCATTTT
TRBJ2-2 | TRBV11-2 | . | . | CASSHYAGGELFF | TGTGCCAGCAGCCATTATGCGGGGGGGGAGCTGTTTTTT
TRBJ1-5 | TRBV10-3 | . | . | CAISSREGAQQPQHF | TGTGCCATCAGCAGCAGGGAAGGGGCACAACAGCCCCAGCATTTT
TRBJ2-7 | TRBV6-5 | once | TRBD1 | CASSRQGYEQYF | TGTGCCAGCAGTCGACAGGGCTACGAGCAGTACTTC
TRBJ1-2 | TRBV5-4 | . | TRBD1 | CASSWDRATGYTF | TGTGCCAGCAGCTGGGACAGGGCGACTGGCTACACCTTC
TRBJ2-5 | TRBV7-2 | . | . | CASSLRPGRIQETQYF | TGTGCCAGCAGCTTACGACCAGGGCGGATCCAAGAGACCCAGTACTTC
TRBJ2-5 | TRBV7-9 | once | . | CASSLGTGQETQYF | TGTGCCAGCAGCTTAGGAACAGGCCAAGAGACCCAGTACTTC
TRBJ2-1 | TRBV28 | few | . | CASTQGPSSYNEQFF | TGTGCCAGCACCCAGGGGCCAAGCTCCTACAATGAGCAGTTCTTC
TRBJ2-7 | TRBV11-3 | once | . | CASSSVQGGEQYF | TGTGCCAGCAGCTCAGTACAGGGCGGCGAGCAGTACTTC
TRBJ1-5 | TRBV28 | . | . | CASSVVLRGGGAQHF | TGTGCCAGCAGTGTGGTACTACGGGGGGGCGGGGCCCAGCATTTT
TRBJ1-5 | TRBV28 | few | . | CASRAGAAYSNQPQHF | TGTGCCAGCAGGGCAGGGGCCGCATATAGCAATCAGCCCCAGCATTTT
TRBJ1-2 | TRBV7-3 | . | . | CASSFNGGYGYTF | TGTGCCAGCAGCTTCAACGGGGGCTATGGCTACACCTTC
TRBJ1-2 | TRBV30 | . | . | CAWSVYGESGYTF | TGTGCCTGGAGTGTTTACGGGGAGAGTGGCTACACCTTC
TRBJ1-1 | TRBV7-3 | large | . | CASSPRAARNTEAFF | TGTGCCAGCAGCCCCAGGGCAGCTAGGAACACTGAAGCTTTCTTT
TRBJ2-2 | TRBV18 | . | . | CASSPRGSGELFF | TGTGCCAGCTCACCACGGGGCTCCGGGGAGCTGTTTTTT
TRBJ1-2 | TRBV7-6 | . | . | CASSSGRGYGYTF | TGTGCCAGCAGCTCCGGACGGGGCTATGGCTACACCTTC
TRBJ1-6 | TRBV18 | . | . | CASSPTLENSPLHF | TGTGCCAGCTCACCGACACTAGAAAATTCACCCCTCCACTTT
TRBJ1-5 | TRBV28 | . | TRBD1 | CASRPLTTGVNQPQHF | TGTGCCAGCAGACCCCTAACGACAGGGGTCAATCAGCCCCAGCATTTT
TRBJ2-1 | TRBV7-2 | . | . | CASSFYPRGYNEQFF | TGTGCCAGCAGTTTTTACCCGAGGGGGTACAATGAGCAGTTCTTC
TRBJ1-3 | TRBV5-1 | once | . | CASSSWTGNTIYF | TGCGCCAGCAGCTCCTGGACAGGAAACACCATATATTTT
TRBJ1-1 | TRBV28 | . | . | CASSLTLHHTEAFF | TGTGCCAGCAGCCTCACTTTGCACCACACTGAAGCTTTCTTT
TRBJ1-1 | TRBV7-7 | . | TRBD1 | CASSFDRDTEAFF | TGTGCTAGCAGCTTTGACAGGGACACTGAAGCTTTCTTT
TRBJ1-1 | TRBV18 | few | . | CASSPDTNTEAFF | TGTGCCAGCTCACCCGACACGAACACTGAAGCTTTCTTT
TRBJ1-2 | TRBV2 | once | TRBD1 | CASRQQGADGYTF | TGTGCCAGCAGACAGCAGGGGGCGGATGGCTACACCTTC
TRBJ1-6 | TRBV11-2 | . | TRBD1 | CASSSLTGPRRPLHF | TGTGCCAGCAGCTCCCTGACAGGGCCAAGGCGGCCCCTCCACTTT
TRBJ1-5 | TRBV27 | . | TRBD1 | CASSRQGGNQPQHF | TGTGCCAGCAGCCGACAGGGGGGCAATCAGCCCCAGCATTTT
TRBJ2-3 | TRBV4-3 | . | . | CASSQDRQGTDTQYF | TGCGCCAGCAGCCAAGATAGGCAGGGGACAGATACGCAGTATTTT